This TCR beta chain was retrieved from a study of T cells in severe cutaneous drug reactions (dated by TCRdb to about 2019). Turning to the overall study: Patients were recruited between the early 2010s and the late 2010s from Taiwan, Thailand and a European registry network. Only patients with a probable or definite SJS/TEN or DRESS diagnosis by RegiSCAR criteria were enrolled. The Naranjo algorithm and the ALDEN drug causality algorithm were used to assign the culprit drug. Patients in either the acute or the recovery stage provided biological samples, such as blister fluids/cells and PBMC. Single-cell sequencing, quantitative PCR validation, functional assays and transgenic mouse experiments were combined with bulk TCR sequencing. To build the libraries, iRepertoire multiplex PCR was used, and the authors pointed to a comparison in which iRepertoire and 5' RACE methods, with or without UMI, captured abundant clonotypes similarly. Beyond this particular receptor, the publication reports: CBZ-SJS/TEN patients showed strongly increased TRBV12-4 usage, with averages of 25% to 40% in blister cells and about 5% in PBMC. The authors stated that further study is still needed to find out whether the public TCR applies more generally to SJS/TEN caused by other drugs. Although undetectable or scarce in tolerant-control and healthy-donor PBMC, a public TCRbeta CDR3 was found in all seven CBZ-SJS/TEN blister samples, at a mean of roughly 14%.

Notes on this clonotype: The clone's antigen remains unknown.

The CDR3, from cysteine to phenylalanine, totals 17 residues. No DNA sequence was recorded. According to the germline V gene, CDR1 reads KGHDR and CDR2 reads SFDVKD. For both bulk and single-cell sequencing, libraries were prepared with the iRepertoire multiplex PCR system and TCR subtype-specific primers. Multiplex PCR with primers aimed at the V, D and J gene regions produced the bulk TCR beta libraries. Approximately 90-500 ng of RNA per sample was used as input for bulk TCR library preparation. Bulk TCR beta amplicons were sequenced on an Illumina MiSeq. The paper's processing steps were these. Sample misassignments and low-quality sequencing reads were removed through quality control steps. CDR3 was defined as the amino acids between the V-gene Y[YFLI]C motif and the J-segment [FW]GXGT motif. TRBV and TRBJ gene assignments and CDR3 clonotypes followed the IMGT database. TRBV expression in each sample was normalized to the mean expression of the same gene in PBMC from some 40 healthy donors. TCRdb reprocessed the public reads and reports one entry per CDR3 protein sequence, without DNA. The V and J calls reflect TCRdb's pipeline rather than the authors' work. The sample has tens of thousands of distinct CDR3 sequences on record. The leading ten clones occupy 6.5% to 8% of the sample.

Sequencing was performed on donors who were patients with carbamazepine-induced Stevens-Johnson syndrome or toxic epidermal necrolysis (CBZ-SJS/TEN). The peripheral blood repertoires were obtained from CBZ-SJS/TEN patients of Han Chinese origin (roughly five) and European origin (about six). Patients with drug-induced severe cutaneous adverse reactions had T cell receptor repertoires profiled by next-generation sequencing to look for drug-specific clonotypes. The RNA source was either peripheral blood mononuclear cells or blister cells from skin lesions. The chain joins TRBV24-1 to TRBJ2-1; no DNA is available, so the TRBD1 call from TCRdb remains unchecked. The material sequenced was PBMCs. This receptor was identified in a human donor with toxic epidermal necrolysis, a severe cutaneous drug reaction. The CDR3 in this case is CATSEAPRDTNYNEQFF.